This T cell receptor (beta chain) emerged from a study of T cell changes during pregnancy in multiple sclerosis. Per the germline V gene, CDR1 is SSHAT and CDR2 is FNYEAQ (reference sequence). V lost 8 bases, J lost 4 bases, and 3 bases stayed unmatched. The CDR3 is 14 residues long. This clone was seen only once. Some clones are missing from TCRdb's copy, which holds only in-frame ones; the method was immunoSEQ multiplex PCR. The repertoire consists of about 40,000 clones, with 80% to 95% occurring once and the leading ten covering 0.43%. This sequence originates from a female donor with multiple sclerosis, enrolled in a pregnancy study. V usage is TRBV7-7 and J usage is TRBJ2-2, with TRBD2 identical over 11 bases. This specimen was CD4+ T cells from peripheral blood mononuclear cells, taken in the third trimester of pregnancy. CDR3 residues: CASGTSGTTGELFF. The DNA for the CDR3 is TGTGCCAGCGGGACTAGCGGAACCACCGGGGAGCTGTTTTTT.